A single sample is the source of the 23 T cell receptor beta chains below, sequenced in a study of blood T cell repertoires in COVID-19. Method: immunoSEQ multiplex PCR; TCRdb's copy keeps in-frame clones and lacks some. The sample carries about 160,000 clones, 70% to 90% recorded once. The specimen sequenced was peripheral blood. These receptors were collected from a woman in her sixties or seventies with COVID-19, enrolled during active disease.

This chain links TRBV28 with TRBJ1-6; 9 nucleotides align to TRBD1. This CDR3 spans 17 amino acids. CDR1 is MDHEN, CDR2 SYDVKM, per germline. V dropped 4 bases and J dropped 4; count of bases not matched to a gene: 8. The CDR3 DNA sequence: TGTGCCAGCAGTTCACAACAGGGGGCTCGATATAATTCACCCCTCCACTTT. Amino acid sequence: CASSSQQGARYNSPLHF.

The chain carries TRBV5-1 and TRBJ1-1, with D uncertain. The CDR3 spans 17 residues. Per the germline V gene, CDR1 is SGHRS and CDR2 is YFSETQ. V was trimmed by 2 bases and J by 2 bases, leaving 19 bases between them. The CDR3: CASSLAWTPRVNTEAFF. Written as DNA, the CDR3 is TGCGCCAGCAGCTTAGCATGGACTCCAAGGGTCAACACTGAAGCTTTCTTT.

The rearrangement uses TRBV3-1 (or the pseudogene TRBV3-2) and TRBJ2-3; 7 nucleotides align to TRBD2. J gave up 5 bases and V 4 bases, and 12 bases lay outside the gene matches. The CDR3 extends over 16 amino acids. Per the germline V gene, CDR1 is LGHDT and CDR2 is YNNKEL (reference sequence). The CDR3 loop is CASSPDGLGAGDTQYF. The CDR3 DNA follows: TGTGCCAGCAGCCCAGATGGACTAGGGGCTGGAGATACGCAGTATTTT.

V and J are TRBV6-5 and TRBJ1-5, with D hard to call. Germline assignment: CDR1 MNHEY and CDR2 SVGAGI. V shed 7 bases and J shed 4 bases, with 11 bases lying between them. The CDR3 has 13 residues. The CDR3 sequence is CASTGSLNQPQHF. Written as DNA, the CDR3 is TGTGCCAGCACCGGGTCACTGAATCAGCCCCAGCATTTT.

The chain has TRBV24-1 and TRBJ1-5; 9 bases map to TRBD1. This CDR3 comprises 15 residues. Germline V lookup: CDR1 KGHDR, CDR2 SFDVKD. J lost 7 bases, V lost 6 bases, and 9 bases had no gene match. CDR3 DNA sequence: TGTGCCACCAGTCCCGGGACAGGGAACCACCAGCCCCAGCATTTT. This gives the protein CATSPGTGNHQPQHF.

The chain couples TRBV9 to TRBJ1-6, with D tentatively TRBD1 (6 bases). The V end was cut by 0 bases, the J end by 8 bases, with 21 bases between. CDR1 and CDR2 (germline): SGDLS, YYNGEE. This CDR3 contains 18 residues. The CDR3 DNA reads TGTGCCAGCAGCGTAGGCGGGAGGTCAGGGGTTGGCGATTCACCCCTCCACTTT. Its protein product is CASSVGGRSGVGDSPLHF.

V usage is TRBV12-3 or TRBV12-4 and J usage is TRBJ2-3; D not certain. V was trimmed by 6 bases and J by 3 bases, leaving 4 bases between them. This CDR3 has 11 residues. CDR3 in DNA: TGTGCCAGCAGCCTTACAGATACGCAGTATTTT. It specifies CASSLTDTQYF.

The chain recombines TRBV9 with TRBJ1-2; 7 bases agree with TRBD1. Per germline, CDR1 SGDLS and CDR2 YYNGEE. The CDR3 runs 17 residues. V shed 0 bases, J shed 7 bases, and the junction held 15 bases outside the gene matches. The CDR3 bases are TGTGCCAGCAGCGTAGGACCTATCGACAGGGTAGTTAGTGGCTACACCTTC. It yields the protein CASSVGPIDRVVSGYTF.

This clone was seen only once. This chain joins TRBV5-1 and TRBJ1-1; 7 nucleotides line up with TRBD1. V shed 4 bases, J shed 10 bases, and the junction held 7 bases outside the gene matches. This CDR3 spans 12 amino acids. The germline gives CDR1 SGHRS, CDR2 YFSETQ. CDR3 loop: CASSTGQVGAFF. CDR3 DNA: TGCGCCAGCAGCACCGGACAGGTTGGAGCTTTCTTT.

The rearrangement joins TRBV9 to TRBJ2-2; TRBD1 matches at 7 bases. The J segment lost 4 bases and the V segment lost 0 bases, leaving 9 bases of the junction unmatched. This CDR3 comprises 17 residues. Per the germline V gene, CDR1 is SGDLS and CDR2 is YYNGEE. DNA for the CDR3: TGTGCCAGCAGCGTAGGGAGACAGGGCCGGGGCACCGGGGAGCTGTTTTTT. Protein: CASSVGRQGRGTGELFF.

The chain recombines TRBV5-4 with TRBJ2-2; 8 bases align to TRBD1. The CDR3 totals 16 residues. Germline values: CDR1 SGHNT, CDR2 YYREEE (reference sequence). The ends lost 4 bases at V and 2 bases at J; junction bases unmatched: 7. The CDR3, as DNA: TGTGCCAGCAGCCGAGACAGGGGCGTCAACACCGGGGAGCTGTTTTTT. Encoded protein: CASSRDRGVNTGELFF.

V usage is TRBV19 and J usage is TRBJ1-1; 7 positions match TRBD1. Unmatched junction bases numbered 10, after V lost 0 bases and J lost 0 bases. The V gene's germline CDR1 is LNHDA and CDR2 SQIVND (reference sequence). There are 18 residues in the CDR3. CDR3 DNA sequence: TGTGCCAGTAGTATAGAGAACAGGGGTATTGGTGTGAACACTGAAGCTTTCTTT. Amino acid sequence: CASSIENRGIGVNTEAFF.

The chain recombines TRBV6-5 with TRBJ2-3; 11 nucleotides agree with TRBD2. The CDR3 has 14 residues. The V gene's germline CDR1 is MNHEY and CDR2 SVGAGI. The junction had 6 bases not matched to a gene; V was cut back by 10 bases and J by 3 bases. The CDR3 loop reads CATFSSGGTDTQYF. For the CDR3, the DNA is TGTGCCACCTTCTCTAGCGGGGGGACAGATACGCAGTATTTT.

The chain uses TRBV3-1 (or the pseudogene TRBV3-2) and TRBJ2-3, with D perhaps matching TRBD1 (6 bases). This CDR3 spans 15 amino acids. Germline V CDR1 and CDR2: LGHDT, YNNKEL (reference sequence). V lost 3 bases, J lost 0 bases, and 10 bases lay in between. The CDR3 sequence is CASSQDRLSTDTQYF. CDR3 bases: TGTGCCAGCAGCCAGGACAGACTTAGCACAGATACGCAGTATTTT.

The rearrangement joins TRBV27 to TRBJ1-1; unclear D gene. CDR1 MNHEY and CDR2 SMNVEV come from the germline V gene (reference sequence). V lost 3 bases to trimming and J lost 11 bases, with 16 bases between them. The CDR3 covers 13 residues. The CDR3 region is CASSFAGNPKAFF. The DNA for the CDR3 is TGTGCCAGCAGTTTCGCCGGGAACCCCAAGGCTTTCTTT.

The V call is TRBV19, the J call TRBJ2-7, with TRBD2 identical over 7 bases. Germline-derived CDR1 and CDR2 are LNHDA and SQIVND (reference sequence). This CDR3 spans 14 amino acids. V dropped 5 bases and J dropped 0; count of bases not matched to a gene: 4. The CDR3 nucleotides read TGTGCCAGTAGTCCCCGCGGGAGCTCCTACGAGCAGTACGTC. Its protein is CASSPRGSSYEQYV.

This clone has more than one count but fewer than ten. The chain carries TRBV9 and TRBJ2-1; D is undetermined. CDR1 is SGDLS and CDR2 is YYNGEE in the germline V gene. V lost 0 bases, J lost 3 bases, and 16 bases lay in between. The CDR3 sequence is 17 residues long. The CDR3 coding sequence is TGTGCCAGCAGCGTAGTTGACACCCCCTCCTACTACAATGAGCAGTTCTTC. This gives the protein CASSVVDTPSYYNEQFF.

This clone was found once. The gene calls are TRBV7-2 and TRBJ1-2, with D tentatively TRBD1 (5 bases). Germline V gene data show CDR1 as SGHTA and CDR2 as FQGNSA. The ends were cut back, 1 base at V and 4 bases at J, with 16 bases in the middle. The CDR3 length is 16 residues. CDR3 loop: CASSLDSGGTPYGYTF. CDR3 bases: TGTGCCAGCAGCTTAGATTCGGGGGGAACACCCTATGGCTACACCTTC.

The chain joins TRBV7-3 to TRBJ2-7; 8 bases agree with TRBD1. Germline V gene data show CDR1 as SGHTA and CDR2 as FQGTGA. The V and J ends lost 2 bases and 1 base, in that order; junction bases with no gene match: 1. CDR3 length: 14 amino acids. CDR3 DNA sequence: TGTGCCAGCAGCTTACGACAGGGGTCCTACGAGCAGTACTTC. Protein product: CASSLRQGSYEQYF.

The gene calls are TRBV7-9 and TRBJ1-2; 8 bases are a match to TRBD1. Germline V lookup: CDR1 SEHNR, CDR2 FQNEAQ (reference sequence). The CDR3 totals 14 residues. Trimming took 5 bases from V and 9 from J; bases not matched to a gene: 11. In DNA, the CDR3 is TGTGCCAGCAGCCTCGACAGGGGAGGTGTTAGCTACACCTTC. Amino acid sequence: CASSLDRGGVSYTF.

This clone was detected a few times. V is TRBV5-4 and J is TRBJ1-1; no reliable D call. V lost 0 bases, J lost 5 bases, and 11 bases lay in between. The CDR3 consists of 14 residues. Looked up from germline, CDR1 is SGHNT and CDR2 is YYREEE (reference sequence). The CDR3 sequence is CASSLEVQRTEAFF. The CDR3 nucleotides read TGTGCCAGCAGCTTGGAGGTGCAGCGGACTGAAGCTTTCTTT.

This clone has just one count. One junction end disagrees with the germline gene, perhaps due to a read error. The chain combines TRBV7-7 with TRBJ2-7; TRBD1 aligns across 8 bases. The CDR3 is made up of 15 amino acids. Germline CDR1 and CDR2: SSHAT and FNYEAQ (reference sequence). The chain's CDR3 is CASSPGQGYREEQYF. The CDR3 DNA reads TGTGCTAGCAGCCCCGGACAGGGATACCGGGAAGAGCAGTACTTC.

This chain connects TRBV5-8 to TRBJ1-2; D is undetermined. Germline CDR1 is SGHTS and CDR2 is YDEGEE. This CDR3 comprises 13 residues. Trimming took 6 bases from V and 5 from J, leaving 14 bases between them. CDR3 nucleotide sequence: TGTGCCAGCAACTTAATGGGGAGTTATGGCTACACCTTC. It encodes CASNLMGSYGYTF. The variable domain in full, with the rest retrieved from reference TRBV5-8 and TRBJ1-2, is EAGVTQSPTHLIKTRGQQATLRCSPISGHTSVYWYQQALGLGLQFLLWYDEGEERNRGNFPPRFSGRQFPNYSSELNVNALELEDSALYLCASNLMGSYGYTFGSGTRLTVV.